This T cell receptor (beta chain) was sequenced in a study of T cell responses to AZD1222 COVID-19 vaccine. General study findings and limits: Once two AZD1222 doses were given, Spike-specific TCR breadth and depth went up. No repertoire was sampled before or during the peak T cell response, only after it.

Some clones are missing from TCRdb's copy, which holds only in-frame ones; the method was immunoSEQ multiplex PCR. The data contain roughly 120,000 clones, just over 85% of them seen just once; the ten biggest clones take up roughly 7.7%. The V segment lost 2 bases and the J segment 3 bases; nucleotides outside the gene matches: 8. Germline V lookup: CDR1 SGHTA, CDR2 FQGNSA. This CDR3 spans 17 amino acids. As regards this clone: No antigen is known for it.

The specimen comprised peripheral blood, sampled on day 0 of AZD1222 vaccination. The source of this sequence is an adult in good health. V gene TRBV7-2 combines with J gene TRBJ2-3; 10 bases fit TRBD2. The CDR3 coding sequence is TGTGCCAGCAGCTTATCAGCGGGAGGGGGAAGTACAGATACGCAGTATTTT. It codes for CASSLSAGGGSTDTQYF.